A single sample is the source of the 16 T cell receptor beta chains below, sequenced in a study of blood T cell repertoires in COVID-19. The table came from immunoSEQ multiplex PCR; TCRdb's copy has only in-frame clones and leaves some out. The sample yields 150,000 to 200,000 clones, approximately 84% seen once. The sequenced sample was peripheral blood. These receptors all stem from a human donor with acute or convalescent COVID-19. The donor label of this sample is uncertain.

The chain joins TRBV6-1 to TRBJ1-2; 7 bases are shared with TRBD1. The J segment lost 7 bases and the V segment lost 0 bases, leaving 5 bases of the junction unmatched. The germline CDR1 and CDR2 sequences are MNHNS and SASEGT. The CDR3 is 14 residues long. The CDR3 nucleotides are TGTGCCAGCAGTGAAGCTACAGGGGCCACTGGCTACACCTTC. Translation: CASSEATGATGYTF.

The V gene is TRBV30, the J gene TRBJ2-5; D gene ambiguous. Germline V lookup: CDR1 GTSNPN, CDR2 SVGIG (reference sequence). Between the trimmed V and J ends, which lost 2 bases and 5 bases, there was a span of 12 bases. This CDR3 region has 13 residues. The CDR3, as DNA: TGTGCCTGGAGTCTCGGCGGCCGGGAGACCCAGTACTTC. Protein: CAWSLGGRETQYF.

This clone showed up just once. V and J are TRBV21-1 and TRBJ1-1; TRBD1, the table's D call, was not compared with the DNA. TRBV21-1 corresponds to a pseudogene. This CDR3 contains 16 residues. Here the CDR3 reads CANPGFQGEMNTEAFF. CDR3 nucleotide sequence: TGTGCCAACCCCGGGTTCCAGGGGGAAATGAACACTGAAGCTTTCTTT.

This chain links TRBV28 with TRBJ1-5; 8 nucleotides match TRBD1. Unmatched junction bases numbered 6, after V lost 5 bases and J lost 0 bases. CDR3 size: 16 residues. Germline CDR1 MDHEN, CDR2 SYDVKM. CDR3 sequence (DNA): TGTGCCAGCAGTCCCGGGACAGGCTATAGCAATCAGCCCCAGCATTTT. Translated, it gives CASSPGTGYSNQPQHF.

The chain links TRBV30 to TRBJ1-2, with D possibly matching TRBD1 (5 bases). The length of the CDR3 is 15 residues. Germline CDR1 GTSNPN, CDR2 SVGIG (reference sequence). Trimming stripped 5 bases from V and 8 bases from J, with 24 bases between. CDR3 amino acids: CAWGLAGQTREGYTF. CDR3 nucleotide sequence: TGTGCCTGGGGACTCGCCGGACAAACCCGAGAGGGCTACACCTTC.

The gene calls are TRBV29-1 and TRBJ2-3; TRBD1 matches at 7 bases. V gave up 6 bases and J gave up 2 bases; unmatched junction bases: 11. The CDR3 contains 15 residues. CDR1 is SQVTM, CDR2 ANQGSEA, per germline. The CDR3 is CSVAPGGQPTDTQYF. DNA for the CDR3: TGCAGCGTCGCCCCTGGGGGACAGCCCACAGATACGCAGTATTTT.

V is TRBV2 and J is TRBJ2-3; D remains ambiguous. CDR3 size: 15 residues. Trimming took off 4 bases at V and 0 bases at J, with 11 bases between the two ends. Germline assignment: CDR1 SNHLY and CDR2 FYNNEI. The CDR3 region has the DNA TGTGCCAGCAGTGCGGCGAGCGTGAGCACAGATACGCAGTATTTT. This encodes CASSAASVSTDTQYF.

V and J are TRBV3-1 (or the pseudogene TRBV3-2) and TRBJ1-4, with TRBD1 matching 8 bases. CDR1 and CDR2 from the germline V gene are LGHDT and YNNKEL (reference sequence). This CDR3 comprises 14 residues. V was clipped by 4 bases and J by 8 bases; unmatched bases: 6. CDR3 sequence (DNA): TGTGCCAGCAGCCCCCAGGGGGCAGAGGAAAAACTGTTTTTT. This codes for CASSPQGAEEKLFF.

This chain uses TRBV7-3 with TRBJ2-7; a weak D match, TRBD2 (5 bases). This CDR3 spans 14 amino acids. The V gene lost 1 base and the J gene lost 0 bases, with 7 bases spanning the gap. CDR1 and CDR2 (germline): SGHTA, FQGTGA. CDR3 nucleotide sequence: TGTGCCAGCAGCTTAATGGCGGGCTCCTACGAGCAGTACTTC. This sequence encodes CASSLMAGSYEQYF.

The J gene is TRBJ1-1, the V gene TRBV6-5; D gene uncertain. Trimming shortened V by 6 bases and J by 1 base, and 15 bases separated the two germline ends. This CDR3 comprises 15 residues. Germline CDR1 MNHEY, CDR2 SVGAGI. The CDR3 is CASSSHGGSNTEAFF. The CDR3 nucleotides read TGTGCCAGCAGCTCACACGGCGGTTCGAACACTGAAGCTTTCTTT.

The rearrangement uses TRBV5-4 and TRBJ2-3; D unresolved. The V end was cut by 3 bases, the J end by 0 bases, with 11 bases between. This CDR3 region has 15 residues. Germline CDR1 reads SGHNT; CDR2 reads YYREEE (reference sequence). CDR3 amino acids: CASSSTTASTDTQYF. DNA for the CDR3: TGTGCCAGCAGCTCGACCACAGCCAGCACAGATACGCAGTATTTT.

V is TRBV7-8 and J is TRBJ2-7, with 7 positions matching TRBD2. J was trimmed by 3 bases and V by 7 bases; bases with no gene match: 9. The germline V gene has CDR1 SGHVS and CDR2 FQNEAQ. This CDR3 is built from 14 residues. The CDR3 nucleotides are TGTGCCAGCACCCCTCAGCTAGCGGTCTACGAGCAGTACTTC. It specifies CASTPQLAVYEQYF.

The chain uses TRBV20-1 and TRBJ2-5; 7 bases match TRBD2. The germline CDR1 and CDR2 sequences are DFQATT and SNEGSKA (reference sequence). V was clipped by 3 bases and J by 0 bases; unmatched bases: 4. The CDR3 sequence is 14 residues long. The CDR3 reads CSASWEGYQETQYF. The CDR3 nucleotides are TGCAGTGCTAGTTGGGAGGGGTACCAAGAGACCCAGTACTTC.

This rearrangement joins TRBV25-1 to TRBJ2-7; perhaps TRBD2 as D (6 bases). Trimming shortened V by 4 bases and J by 5 bases, and 18 bases separated the two germline ends. The CDR3 has 15 residues. CDR1 MGHDK and CDR2 SYGVNS come from the germline V gene. CDR3 nucleotide sequence: TGTGCCAGCAGTGCCCTCGGGAGACAGAGCCACGAGCAGTACTTC. This translates into CASSALGRQSHEQYF.

The chain joins TRBV19 to TRBJ1-1, with D tentatively TRBD1 (6 bases). The V gene lost 4 bases and the J gene lost 6 bases, with 15 bases spanning the gap. The CDR3 spans 14 residues. The V gene's germline CDR1 is LNHDA and CDR2 SQIVND (reference sequence). The CDR3 spells CASSRQVPGAEAFF. The DNA for the CDR3 is TGTGCCAGTAGTAGACAGGTTCCCGGCGCTGAAGCTTTCTTT. Drawing the rest from reference TRBV19 and TRBJ1-1, the complete variable domain is DGGITQSPKYLFRKEGQNVTLSCEQNLNHDAMYWYRQDPGQGLRLIYYSQIVNDFQKGDIAEGYSVSREKKESFPLTVTSAQKNPTAFYLCASSRQVPGAEAFFGQGTRLTVV.

J is TRBJ2-7 and V is TRBV5-4, with TRBD2 matching over 7 bases. This CDR3 is 15 amino acids long. V shed 0 bases and J 6 bases; nucleotides not matched to a gene: 9. Germline V gene sequence: CDR1 SGHNT, CDR2 YYREEE (reference sequence). The CDR3 sequence is CASSLDLSREGEQYF. The CDR3 nucleotides read TGTGCCAGCAGCTTGGACCTTTCCAGGGAGGGCGAGCAGTACTTC.